Given below is one TCR beta chain in context. Its antigen is unidentified. This specimen comes from a study of molecular identifiers for immune sequencing clone quantification. Study at large: The replicates split RNA from roughly 20,000 or 100,000 naive CD8 cells five ways and sequenced four. Broader study findings: Reportedly, one cell's Jurkat TCR RNA was detected within 1,100,000 naive CD8 cells.

TCRdb re-analysed the PCR reads in MiXCR, keeping a single row per CDR3 protein. The sample yields approximately 500,000 distinct CDR3 sequences, about 26% seen once. V trimming: 6 bases; J trimming: 3 bases; junction bases outside the gene matches: 17. Per germline, CDR1 MNHEY and CDR2 SVGAGI. The CDR3 extends over 18 amino acids. The chain joins TRBV6-5 to TRBJ2-7; 10 bases are shared with TRBD1. The clonotype comes from a human donor in good health. Some libraries in this study had Jurkat cell RNA spiked in. Specimen: naive CD8+ T cells from blood, with Jurkat cell RNA spiked in. Subset noted: FACS-sorted CD8+CD4-CCR7+CD45RA+ naive T cells. The CDR3 DNA reads as TGTGCCAGCAGGCCTCGGTCCTCGACAGGGGGCGTTTTCTACGAGCAGTACTTC. It translates to CASRPRSSTGGVFYEQYF.